This T cell receptor beta chain was obtained from a study of blood T cells in healthy people across ages. Trimming at V came to 4 bases and at J to 4 bases, leaving 13 bases not matched to a gene. The germline gives CDR1 SGDLS, CDR2 YYNGEE. CDR3 length equals 17 residues. Alongside a J-beta primer mix, a sample-barcoded 5' primer served in a second PCR lasting roughly 6 to 11 cycles. From the 5' RACE reads, TCRdb called clonotypes with MiXCR, one entry per CDR3 protein. Among nearly 800,000 distinct CDR3 sequences listed, 25% were seen once. Separately, the same data were catalogued under a study of T cells of mothers and their children.

Sequencing was performed on blood. The chain employs TRBV9 and TRBJ2-3; 9 nucleotides agree with TRBD1. The receptor was isolated from a boy aged 10-17 years in good health. CDR3 region: CASSSYAGTGYSDTQYF. The CDR3 DNA reads TGTGCCAGCAGCTCCTACGCCGGGACAGGGTACTCAGATACGCAGTATTTT.